Below, 21 T cell receptor beta chains from the same sample are listed, as sequenced in a study of technical replicates of blood from a handful of donors (dated by TCRdb to about 2017). The library relied on the immunoSEQ multiplex PCR assay. Held by TCRdb, this immuneACCESS table contains in-frame sequences only and omits some clones. Under half of the omission traces to an unresolved V gene where checked; the cause of the rest is unknown. The sample table contains some 87,000 clones; only one count was recorded for nearly 95% of them. Of the sample, approximately 0.4% falls within the top ten clones. Source material: T cells isolated from PBMCs. These receptors were collected from a human donor in good health.

This CDR3 reads CASTTGGSYEQYF. Written as DNA, the CDR3 is TGCGCCAGCACCACAGGGGGGTCCTACGAGCAGTACTTC. The V call is TRBV4-1, the J call TRBJ2-7, with 8 positions matching TRBD1. V was clipped by 7 bases and J by 1 base; unmatched bases: 3. The CDR3 has 13 residues. Germline-derived CDR1 and CDR2 are MGHRA and YSYEKL.

CDR3 bases: TGTGCCACCTCCCCGGCTAGCGGCTCCTACGAGCAGTACTTC. It yields the protein CATSPASGSYEQYF. The V gene is TRBV7-2, the J gene TRBJ2-7, with 7 bases that match TRBD2. In germline, CDR1 is SGHTA, CDR2 FQGNSA. V shed 10 bases, J shed 0 bases, and the junction held 9 bases outside the gene matches. The CDR3 is 14 amino acids. Drawing the rest from reference TRBV7-2 and TRBJ2-7, the complete variable domain is GAGVSQSPSNKVTEKGKDVELRCDPISGHTALYWYRQSLGQGLEFLIYFQGNSAPDKSGLPSDRFSAERTGGSVSTLTIQRTQQEDSAVYLCATSPASGSYEQYFGPGTRLTVT.

The rearrangement links TRBV28 to TRBJ2-5, with 7 bases aligning to TRBD1. Germline CDR1 reads MDHEN; CDR2 reads SYDVKM. V trimming: 5 bases; J trimming: 4 bases; junction bases outside the gene matches: 13. This CDR3 is built from 16 residues. This chain's CDR3 is CASSPALDRDRETQYF. The CDR3 region has the DNA TGTGCCAGCAGTCCGGCACTAGACAGGGACAGAGAGACCCAGTACTTC.

The V gene is TRBV6-6, the J gene TRBJ2-1; tentatively, D is TRBD2 (6 bases). CDR3 length: 11 amino acids. V was clipped by 4 bases and J by 14 bases, with 12 bases between them. The V gene's germline CDR1 is MNHNY and CDR2 SVGAGI (reference sequence). The CDR3 DNA reads TGTGCCAGCAGTTCCCAAGCGGGTGAGTTCTTC. It is translated as CASSSQAGEFF.

The chain joins TRBV5-6 to TRBJ2-7, with D hard to call. The V gene's germline CDR1 is SGHDT and CDR2 YYEEEE. The CDR3 is 15 residues long. V shed 0 bases and J shed 0 bases, with 10 bases lying between them. CDR3 nucleotide sequence: TGTGCCAGCAGCTTGGACCCGAGGAGCTCCTACGAGCAGTACTTC. Translated: CASSLDPRSSYEQYF.

The V gene is TRBV19, the J gene TRBJ1-3, with D tentatively TRBD1 (5 bases). Looked up from germline, CDR1 is LNHDA and CDR2 is SQIVND (reference sequence). Trimming left V 10 bases short and J 3 bases short, with 16 bases between. This CDR3 is built from 14 residues. DNA for the CDR3: TGTGCCACCAATAGGGGTGTGAGTGGAAACACCATATATTTT. Translation gives CATNRGVSGNTIYF.

Here the CDR3 DNA reads TGTGCCAGCAGTTCAAAGGGGAGGGGCACTGAAGCTTTCTTT. Translated: CASSSKGRGTEAFF. The chain couples TRBV27 to TRBJ1-1; D possibly corresponds to TRBD1 (5 bases). The CDR3 totals 14 residues. The germline CDR1 and CDR2 sequences are MNHEY and SMNVEV (reference sequence). Trimming shortened V by 4 bases and J by 4 bases, and 13 bases separated the two germline ends.

This chain joins TRBV28 and TRBJ1-1; a weak D match, TRBD1 (5 bases). The ends were cut back, 1 base at V and 3 bases at J, with 18 bases in the middle. Germline V gene sequence: CDR1 MDHEN, CDR2 SYDVKM. The length of the CDR3 is 17 residues. The DNA for the CDR3 is TGTGCCAGCAGTTTATATAAAGGGGAGGGTATATACACTGAAGCTTTCTTT. The encoded protein is CASSLYKGEGIYTEAFF.

This clone was picked up many times. This chain uses TRBV4-3 with TRBJ1-2; no definite D call. This CDR3 comprises 13 residues. Germline V CDR1 and CDR2: LGHNA, YSLEER. V was cut by 3 bases and J by 3 bases, with 8 bases left in between. The CDR3 loop is CASSHRLDYGYTF. In nucleotides, the CDR3 is TGCGCCAGCAGCCATCGACTGGACTATGGCTACACCTTC.

J is TRBJ2-7 and V is TRBV29-1; possibly TRBD1 for D (5 bases). The CDR3 spans 12 residues. Germline CDR1 reads SQVTM; CDR2 reads ANQGSEA. V shed 1 base and J shed 3 bases, with 7 bases lying between them. The CDR3 DNA reads as TGCAGCGTTGAAGGACAGAGCTACGAGCAGTACTTC. Its protein product is CSVEGQSYEQYF.

This chain uses TRBV5-4 with TRBJ2-7; 12 positions agree with TRBD1. J was trimmed by 5 bases and V by 7 bases; bases with no gene match: 4. Germline lookup yields CDR1 SGHNT and CDR2 YYREEE (reference sequence). This CDR3 is built from 13 residues. CDR3 nucleotide sequence: TGTGCCAGCGGGACAGGGGGCAAGGACGAGCAGTACTTC. Protein sequence: CASGTGGKDEQYF.

The chain has TRBV7-8 and TRBJ1-1, with D possibly TRBD1 on 5 matching bases. Between the trimmed V and J ends, which lost 1 base and 8 bases, there was a span of 14 bases. The length of the CDR3 is 14 residues. Germline CDR1 reads SGHVS; CDR2 reads FQNEAQ. The CDR3 sequence is CASSLEGPGGEAFF. Written as DNA, the CDR3 is TGTGCCAGCAGCTTAGAGGGACCCGGGGGAGAAGCTTTCTTT.

The chain employs TRBV7-9 and TRBJ1-4; D is unresolved. The CDR3 runs 18 residues. Trimming removed 2 bases at V and 0 bases at J, with 16 bases between. Germline V gives CDR1 SEHNR, CDR2 FQNEAQ (reference sequence). CDR3 protein: CASSLIPAGPATNEKLFF. DNA of the CDR3: TGTGCCAGCAGCTTAATCCCTGCTGGGCCCGCAACTAATGAAAAACTGTTTTTT.

The chain employs TRBV2 and TRBJ2-5; 7 bases are shared with TRBD2. V was pared by 8 bases and J by 5 bases, with 11 bases of the junction left unmatched. CDR1 is SNHLY and CDR2 is FYNNEI in the germline V gene. This CDR3 region has 14 residues. CDR3 residues: CASSLRLAQETQYF. As DNA, the CDR3 is TGTGCCAGCTCGCTCCGACTAGCTCAGGAGACCCAGTACTTC.

This clone was seen once. The V and J genes are TRBV6-1 and TRBJ2-7; 12 nucleotides agree with TRBD2. Germline CDR1 MNHNS, CDR2 SASEGT. The CDR3 is 15 amino acids. V gave up 5 bases and J gave up 3 bases; unmatched junction bases: 5. DNA for the CDR3: TGTGCCAGCAGTCCGTGGACTAGCGGGATCTACGAGCAGTACTTC. The encoded protein is CASSPWTSGIYEQYF.

This clone was seen once. The V gene is TRBV5-8, the J gene TRBJ2-3; a weak D match, TRBD2 (5 bases). This CDR3 is 13 amino acids long. Germline CDR1 and CDR2: SGHTS and YDEGEE. The germline V and J ends were trimmed by 2 bases and 5 bases, with 9 bases remaining between them. This chain's CDR3 is CASSLGGRDTQYF. The CDR3 nucleotides read TGTGCCAGCAGCTTAGGAGGTCGAGATACGCAGTATTTT. Combining the CDR3 with reference TRBV5-8 and TRBJ2-3 gives the whole variable domain EAGVTQSPTHLIKTRGQQATLRCSPISGHTSVYWYQQALGLGLQFLLWYDEGEERNRGNFPPRFSGRQFPNYSSELNVNALELEDSALYLCASSLGGRDTQYFGPGTRLTVL.

V gene TRBV9 combines with J gene TRBJ2-7, with TRBD2 as a possible D gene (5 bases). The CDR3 is 13 amino acids. From germline, CDR1 is SGDLS and CDR2 YYNGEE. Trimming cost V 0 bases and J 7 bases, with 11 bases left between them. The CDR3 DNA reads as TGTGCCAGCAGCGTAGCTACGTCGGGGGAGCAGTACTTC. Its translation: CASSVATSGEQYF.

The chain couples TRBV2 to TRBJ2-3, with 9 bases lining up with TRBD2. The trim removed 10 bases at V and 1 base at J, leaving 9 bases unmatched. In germline, CDR1 is SNHLY, CDR2 FYNNEI. The CDR3 has 15 residues. CDR3 sequence (DNA): TGTGCCACCATTAGCGGGAGAGACGGCACAGATACGCAGTATTTT. Its protein product is CATISGRDGTDTQYF.

The chain recombines TRBV28 with TRBJ2-1; 7 nucleotides agree with TRBD1. This CDR3 region has 17 residues. Germline CDR1 MDHEN, CDR2 SYDVKM. The V segment lost 6 bases and the J segment 4 bases; nucleotides outside the gene matches: 15. In nucleotides, the CDR3 is TGTGCCAGCAGATTCTTATCTGGGACAGCCCTTTACAATGAGCAGTTCTTC. It translates to CASRFLSGTALYNEQFF.

This chain connects TRBV5-6 to TRBJ2-7; TRBD1 agrees at 7 bases. Germline lookup yields CDR1 SGHDT and CDR2 YYEEEE. Trimming removed 5 bases from V and 4 bases from J; junction bases left unmatched: 12. The CDR3 extends over 15 amino acids. The CDR3 DNA is TGTGCCAGCAGTTCACGTAGGGGGCTCTTATACGAGCAGTACTTC. Encoded protein: CASSSRRGLLYEQYF.

The rearrangement uses TRBV15 and TRBJ2-5, with 7 bases matching TRBD1. The germline V gene has CDR1 LNHNV and CDR2 YYDKDF (reference sequence). The CDR3 spans 15 residues. With 2 bases clipped from V and 4 bases from J, the junction kept 7 bases outside the gene matches. CDR3 coding DNA: TGTGCCACCAGCAGAAACCCTGCAGGGGGAGAGACCCAGTACTTC. Protein: CATSRNPAGGETQYF.